One T cell receptor (beta chain) is described in this entry. Its target is unknown. The sample belongs to a study of post-analysis software for immune sequencing data. Study as a whole: In terms of disease course, relapsing-remitting, secondary progressive and progressive-relapsing multiple sclerosis were included. Points from the study as a whole: The five TRBV segments detected at higher frequency in patients than in controls included TRBV5-6, TRBV5-1 and TRBV20-1.

CDR3 length equals 16 residues. Prepared TCR beta cDNA libraries contained unique molecular identifiers. Each batch of roughly 1 to 11 million T cells produced 400,000 to 650,000 cDNA molecules. TCRdb re-called the PCR reads through MiXCR, storing one row per CDR3 protein. The data hold fewer than 700,000 distinct CDR3 sequences, with roughly 40% observed a single time. This TCR was sampled from a girl between 10 and 17 years old with multiple sclerosis. Sample: blood. This chain connects TRBV21-1 to TRBJ2-3; the table calls TRBD2, which could not be checked here. TRBV21-1 is a known pseudogene. CDR3 residues: CASSNLAGGPTDTQYF. Here the CDR3 DNA reads TGTGCCAGCAGCAATTTAGCGGGGGGCCCCACAGATACGCAGTATTTT.